This entry features one TCR beta chain sequence. As yet, its antigen is unknown. Data came from immunoSEQ multiplex PCR; TCRdb stores just in-frame clones and leaves some out. Here the sample spans 100,000 to 120,000 clones, just over 90% being singletons. This sample stems from a study of siplizumab effects on memory and regulatory T cells. Study-level findings and limits: Siplizumab, the agent tested, significantly reduced alloreactive sequences traceable to unstimulated CD4+ memory cells. About 75-95% of proliferating CD4+ or CD8+ clones had no assignable naive or memory phenotype.

The sample comprised CD4+ T cells sorted from blood. The clonotype originates from a human donor in good health.

In DNA, the CDR3 is TGTGCCAGCAGCTTCGGGCTAGCGGGCTCCTACAATGAGCAGTTCTTC. Its protein is CASSFGLAGSYNEQFF. The chain carries TRBV5-4 and TRBJ2-1; 8 bases line up with TRBD2. The CDR3 totals 16 residues. Germline V gives CDR1 SGHNT, CDR2 YYREEE (reference sequence). V lost 2 bases, J lost 0 bases, and 4 bases stayed unmatched. Full variable domain (rest looked up from reference TRBV5-4 and TRBJ2-1): ETGVTQSPTHLIKTRGQQVTLRCSSQSGHNTVSWYQQALGQGPQFIFQYYREEENGRGNFPPRFSGLQFPNYSSELNVNALELDDSALYLCASSFGLAGSYNEQFFGPGTRLTVL.